This is a list of T cell receptor beta chains from one sample in a study of OX40 agonist ivuxolimab in advanced cancers. Some clones are missing from TCRdb's copy, which holds only in-frame ones; the method was immunoSEQ multiplex PCR. The sample includes around 46,000 clones, about 90% seen only once; the top ten take about 10%. Sequencing used CD4+ or CD8+ T cells sorted from blood, obtained in a trial of the OX40 agonist ivuxolimab. The receptors originated from an adult with an advanced solid tumor such as melanoma, head and neck, liver or kidney cancer. Each CDR3 is given without its conserved first and last residue. Fields, in order: clone size, J gene, V gene, CDR3 protein. The size of a clone is reported for some rows only, either as once, few or many, or as a class for expanded clones.

once | TRBJ2-7 | TRBV6-1 | ASSEGTGGSYEQY
once | TRBJ1-1 | TRBV12-5 | ASGLPGTPSRPLKNTEAF
. | TRBJ2-7 | TRBV27 | ASSRITRGDEQY
. | TRBJ2-7 | TRBV6-5 | ASSFQPGGYEQY
. | TRBJ1-5 | TRBV7-9 | ATSPGAGNQPQH
once | TRBJ2-3 | TRBV29-1 | SVISVIGSTDTQY
. | TRBJ2-3 | TRBV14 | ASSLTGTTYTDTQY
. | TRBJ2-3 | TRBV6-5 | ASTEALGADTQY
. | TRBJ2-7 | TRBV5-8 | ASSFAQFSYEQY
. | TRBJ1-1 | TRBV7-8 | ASSLILVDRAAF
. | TRBJ1-1 | TRBV14 | ASSQDKPTEAF
. | TRBJ2-3 | TRBV7-6 | ASWGGGQDTQY
few | TRBJ2-2 | TRBV11-3 | ASSLGGTHGELF
. | TRBJ2-4 | TRBV7-3 | ASSPGGTLAKNIQY
once | TRBJ2-5 | TRBV14 | ASSQWDRPQETQY
. | TRBJ1-5 | TRBV10-3 | AISESPEIGYQPQH
. | TRBJ1-2 | TRBV19 | ASSMWTWTVRGGYT
. | TRBJ2-3 | TRBV9 | ATSLAGAGTDTQY
. | TRBJ1-6 | TRBV25-1 | ASSESGTGNSPLH
. | TRBJ2-2 | TRBV27 | ASSYGGNTGELF
once | TRBJ2-3 | TRBV5-4 | ASSSNSATDTQY
. | TRBJ1-1 | TRBV2 | ASSEALNTEAF
. | TRBJ1-5 | TRBV5-4 | ASSLGGGQAGNQPQH
. | . | TRBV7-8 | ASGDRAYEQY
. | TRBJ2-1 | TRBV10-3 | AIRGREMYNEQF
. | TRBJ2-7 | TRBV12-5 | ASGLVQLEGQGQY
. | TRBJ2-3 | TRBV25-1 | ASSVSPDTQY
. | TRBJ1-1 | TRBV29-1 | SVISPDTEAF
once | TRBJ2-2 | TRBV11-3 | ASSFRTTGAGELF
. | TRBJ2-1 | TRBV6-1 | ASSGTGGAHNEQF
. | TRBJ2-1 | TRBV29-1 | SLRGTGFSNEQF
. | TRBJ1-5 | TRBV19 | ASSISRGNQPQH
. | TRBJ2-2 | TRBV2 | ASKRGRGGAGELF
. | TRBJ1-4 | TRBV11-1 | ASSLVGGGEKLF
. | TRBJ1-2 | TRBV6-6 | ASSYLPITVEGYT
. | TRBJ1-5 | TRBV27 | ASSLSAGVQPQH
. | TRBJ2-3 | TRBV13 | ASSSEGLAGATDTQY
. | TRBJ1-2 | TRBV11-2 | ASSPDRGAGGYT
. | TRBJ1-2 | TRBV14 | ASSPTTWPHGYT
. | TRBJ1-1 | TRBV5-5 | ASSLRRDMTEAF
. | TRBJ1-1 | TRBV7-9 | ASSGGWSMNTEAF
. | TRBJ2-1 | TRBV27 | ASSLGPSSYNEQF
once | TRBJ2-7 | TRBV29-1 | SVRDSATYEQY
. | TRBJ2-5 | TRBV18 | ASSVFGETQY
few | TRBJ2-7 | TRBV4-1 | ASSPSGVNSYEQY
. | TRBJ1-3 | TRBV11-2 | ASSLGGQETDD
once | TRBJ2-1 | TRBV5-1 | ASSLAGGLYNEQF
once | TRBJ1-1 | TRBV27 | ASSPGQGRTEAF
. | TRBJ2-1 | TRBV9 | ASSGTRFLSGEQF
. | TRBJ2-7 | TRBV4-3 | ASSQSAQGALSYEQY
. | TRBJ2-2 | TRBV6-5 | ASTPRQGAGELF
. | TRBJ2-3 | TRBV9 | ASSATGGFDTQY
. | TRBJ1-1 | TRBV7-9 | ASSRVNTEAF
. | TRBJ1-5 | TRBV15 | ATSRGGWNLGPQH
. | TRBJ1-2 | TRBV19 | ASSIRAWARISYGYT